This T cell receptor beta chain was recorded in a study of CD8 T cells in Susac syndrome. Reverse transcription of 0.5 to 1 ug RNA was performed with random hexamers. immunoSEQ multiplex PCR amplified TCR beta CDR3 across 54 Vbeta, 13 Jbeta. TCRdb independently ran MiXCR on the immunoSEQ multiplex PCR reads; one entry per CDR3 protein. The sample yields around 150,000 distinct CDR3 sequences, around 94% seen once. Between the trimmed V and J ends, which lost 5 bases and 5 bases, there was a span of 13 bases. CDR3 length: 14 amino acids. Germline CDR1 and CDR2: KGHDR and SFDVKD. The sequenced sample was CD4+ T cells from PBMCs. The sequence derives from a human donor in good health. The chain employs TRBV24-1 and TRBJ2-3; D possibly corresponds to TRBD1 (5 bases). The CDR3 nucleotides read TGTGCCACCAGTGCGGGCAGGGTGGGAGATACGCAGTATTTT. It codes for CATSAGRVGDTQYF.